The text below deals with one TCR beta chain. Its antigen is unidentified. This may be a read error, as it is one base from a much larger clone. This record comes from a study of post-analysis software for immune sequencing data. Study observations and caveats: The study found significantly lower normalized Chao1 diversity in multiple sclerosis patients than in controls. TRBV5-6, TRBV5-1 and TRBV20-1 were among four to six TRBV segments more frequent in patients than controls.

Tagging with unique molecular identifiers was a feature of the TCR beta cDNA libraries. TCRdb ran MiXCR on the PCR reads and lists one entry per CDR3 protein. The sample shows around 190,000 distinct CDR3 sequences, around 29% of them seen only once. The V gene's germline CDR1 is MNHEY and CDR2 SMNVEV (reference sequence). CDR3 size: 16 residues. Trimming pared 2 bases from V and 3 bases from J, leaving 16 bases between. The chain carries TRBV27 and TRBJ1-2; no definite D call. Specimen: blood. The origin of this receptor is a girl under 18 with multiple sclerosis. CDR3 sequence reads: CASSLRAAGSDYGYTF. DNA of the CDR3: TGTGCCAGCAGTTTAAGGGCCGCGGGTTCTGACTATGGCTACACCTTC.